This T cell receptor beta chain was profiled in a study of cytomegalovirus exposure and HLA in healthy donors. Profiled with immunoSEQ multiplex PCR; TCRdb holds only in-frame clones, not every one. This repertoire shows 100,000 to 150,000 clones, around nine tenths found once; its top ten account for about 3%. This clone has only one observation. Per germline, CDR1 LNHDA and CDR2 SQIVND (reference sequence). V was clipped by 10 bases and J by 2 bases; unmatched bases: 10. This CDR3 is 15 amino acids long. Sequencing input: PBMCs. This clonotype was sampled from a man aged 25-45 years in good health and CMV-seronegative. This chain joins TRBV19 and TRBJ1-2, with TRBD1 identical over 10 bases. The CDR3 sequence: CATLRSGQGNYGYTF. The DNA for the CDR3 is TGTGCCACCCTTCGCTCGGGACAGGGGAACTATGGCTACACCTTC.